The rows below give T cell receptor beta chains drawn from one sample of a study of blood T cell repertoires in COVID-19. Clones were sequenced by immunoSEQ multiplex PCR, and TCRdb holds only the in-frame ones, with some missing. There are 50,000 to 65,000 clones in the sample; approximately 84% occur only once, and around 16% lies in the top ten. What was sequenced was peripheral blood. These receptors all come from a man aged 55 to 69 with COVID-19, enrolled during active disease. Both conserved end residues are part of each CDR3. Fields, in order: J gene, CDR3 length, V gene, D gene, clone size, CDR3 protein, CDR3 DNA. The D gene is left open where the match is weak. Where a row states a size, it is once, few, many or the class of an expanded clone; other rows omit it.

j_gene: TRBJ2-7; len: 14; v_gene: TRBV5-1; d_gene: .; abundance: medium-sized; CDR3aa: CASRVPGQAYEQYF; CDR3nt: TGCGCCAGCAGAGTGCCGGGACAAGCCTACGAGCAGTACTTC
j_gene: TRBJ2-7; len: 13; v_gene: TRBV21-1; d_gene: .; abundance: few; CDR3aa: CATQPGDGYEQYF; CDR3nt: TGTGCCACCCAACCAGGGGACGGGTACGAGCAGTACTTC
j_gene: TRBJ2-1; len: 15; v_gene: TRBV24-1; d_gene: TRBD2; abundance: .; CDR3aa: CATSDPGLGDNEQFF; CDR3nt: TGTGCCACCAGTGATCCGGGACTAGGGGACAATGAGCAGTTCTTC
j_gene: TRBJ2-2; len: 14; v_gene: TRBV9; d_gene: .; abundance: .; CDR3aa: CASSVEERAGELFF; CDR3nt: TGTGCCAGCAGCGTAGAGGAGCGGGCCGGGGAGCTGTTTTTT
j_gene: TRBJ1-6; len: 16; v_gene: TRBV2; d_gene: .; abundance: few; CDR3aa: CASSVDGGSYNSPLHF; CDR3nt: TGTGCCAGCAGTGTGGACGGGGGCTCCTATAATTCACCCCTCCACTTT
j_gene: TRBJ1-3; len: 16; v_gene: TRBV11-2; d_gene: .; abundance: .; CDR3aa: CASSWGEFSTGNTIYF; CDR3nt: TGTGCCAGCAGCTGGGGGGAATTCAGCACTGGAAACACCATATATTTT
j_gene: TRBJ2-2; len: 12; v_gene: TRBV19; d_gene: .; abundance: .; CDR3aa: CASSPRAGELFF; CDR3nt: TGTGCCAGTAGTCCCAGGGCCGGGGAGCTGTTTTTT
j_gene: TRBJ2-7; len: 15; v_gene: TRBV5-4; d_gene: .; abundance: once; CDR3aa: CASSLRGGAIYEQYF; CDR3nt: TGTGCCAGCAGCCTAAGGGGGGGTGCCATCTACGAGCAGTACTTC
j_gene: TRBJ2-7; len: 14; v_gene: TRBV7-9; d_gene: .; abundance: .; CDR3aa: CASEFGDYPSEQYF; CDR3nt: TGTGCCAGCGAATTCGGAGACTACCCATCCGAGCAGTACTTC
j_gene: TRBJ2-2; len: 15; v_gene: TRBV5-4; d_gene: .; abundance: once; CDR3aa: CASSPGGGDTGELFF; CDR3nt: TGTGCCAGCAGCCCCGGGGGAGGCGACACCGGGGAGCTGTTTTTT
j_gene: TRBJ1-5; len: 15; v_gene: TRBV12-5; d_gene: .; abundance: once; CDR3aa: CAHKSGLRRIQPQHF; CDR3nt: TGTGCTCATAAAAGTGGACTGAGAAGGATTCAGCCCCAGCATTTT
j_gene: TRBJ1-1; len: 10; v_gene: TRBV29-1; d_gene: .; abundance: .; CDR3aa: CSVSNTEAFF; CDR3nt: TGCAGCGTTTCAAACACTGAAGCTTTCTTT
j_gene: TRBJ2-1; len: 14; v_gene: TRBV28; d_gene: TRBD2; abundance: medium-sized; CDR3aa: CASSLASGRGEQFF; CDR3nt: TGTGCCAGCAGTTTGGCTAGCGGGAGAGGTGAGCAGTTCTTC
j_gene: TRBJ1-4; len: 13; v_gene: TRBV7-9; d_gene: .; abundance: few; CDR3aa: CASSLRGEEKLFF; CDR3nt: TGTGCCAGCAGCTTACGGGGGGAGGAAAAACTGTTTTTT
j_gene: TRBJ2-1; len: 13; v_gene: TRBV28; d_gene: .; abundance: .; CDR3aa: CASSNELRNEQFF; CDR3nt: TGTGCCAGCAGTAATGAACTACGCAATGAGCAGTTCTTC
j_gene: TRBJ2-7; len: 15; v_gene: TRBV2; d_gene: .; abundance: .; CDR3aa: CASISPWLGAYEQYF; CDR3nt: TGTGCCAGCATATCGCCTTGGCTCGGAGCCTACGAGCAGTACTTC
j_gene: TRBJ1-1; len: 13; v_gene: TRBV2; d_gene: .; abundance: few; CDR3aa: CASTGITGTEAFF; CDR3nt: TGTGCCAGCACAGGAATTACGGGGACTGAAGCTTTCTTT
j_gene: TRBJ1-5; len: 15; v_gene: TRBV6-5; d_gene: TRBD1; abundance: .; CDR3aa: CASSYSWTGLQPQHF; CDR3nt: TGTGCCAGCAGTTACTCGTGGACAGGGCTACAGCCCCAGCATTTT
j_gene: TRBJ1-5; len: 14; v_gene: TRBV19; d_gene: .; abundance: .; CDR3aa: CASRTGLGNQPQHF; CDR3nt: TGTGCCAGTAGGACGGGACTCGGAAATCAGCCCCAGCATTTT
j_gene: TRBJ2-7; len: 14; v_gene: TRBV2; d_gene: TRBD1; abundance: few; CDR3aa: CASSTGTDPNEQYF; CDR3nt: TGTGCCAGCAGCACCGGGACAGACCCTAACGAGCAGTACTTC
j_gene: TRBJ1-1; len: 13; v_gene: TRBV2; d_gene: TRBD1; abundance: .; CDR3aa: CASSPQGYTEAFF; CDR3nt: TGTGCCAGCAGTCCACAGGGGTACACTGAAGCTTTCTTT
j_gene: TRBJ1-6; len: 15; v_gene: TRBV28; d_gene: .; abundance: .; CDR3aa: CASSIAGTDNSPLHF; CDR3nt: TGTGCCAGCAGTATCGCGGGGACCGATAATTCACCCCTCCACTTT
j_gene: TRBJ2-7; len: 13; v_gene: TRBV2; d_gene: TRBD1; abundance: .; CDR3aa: CATGQVFSYEQYF; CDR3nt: TGTGCCACCGGACAGGTCTTCTCCTACGAGCAGTACTTC
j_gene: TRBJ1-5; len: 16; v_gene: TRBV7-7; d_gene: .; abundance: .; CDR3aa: CVTHGRGGYSNQPQHF; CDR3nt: TGTGTCACCCACGGGAGGGGCGGCTATAGCAATCAGCCCCAGCATTTT
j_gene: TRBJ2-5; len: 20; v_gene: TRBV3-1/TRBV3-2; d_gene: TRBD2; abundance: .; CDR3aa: CASSQDVASGGAGYQETQYF; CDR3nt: TGTGCCAGCAGCCAAGATGTGGCTAGCGGGGGGGCCGGATACCAAGAGACCCAGTACTTC
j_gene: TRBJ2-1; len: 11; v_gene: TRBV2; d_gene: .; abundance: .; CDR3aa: CASSQVAEQFF; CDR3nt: TGTGCCAGCAGTCAGGTTGCGGAGCAGTTCTTC
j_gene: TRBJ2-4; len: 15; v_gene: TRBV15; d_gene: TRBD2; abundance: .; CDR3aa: CATSAGGPAKNIQYF; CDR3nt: TGTGCCACCAGTGCGGGAGGGCCCGCCAAAAACATTCAGTACTTC